Below are 21 T cell receptor delta chains sequenced from a single sample in a study of gamma-delta chains in newborns, infants, children. TCRdb re-called the reads through CATT. This table has more than 4,500 delta-chain clones, 2.5% to 3% appearing once. Sequencing used blood. The receptors come from a child who was a newborn, infant or young child, either healthy, febrile or measles-vaccinated (not recorded which).

The chain couples TRDV2 to TRDJ3, with D perhaps matching TRDD3 (6 bases). The germline gives CDR1 GEAIGNYY, CDR2 EKD. The CDR3 consists of 18 residues. Trimming took 1 base from V and 1 from J, leaving 13 bases between them. The CDR3 coding sequence is TGTGCCTGTGACACATTGGTGGGGGTTTCCTGGGACACCCGACAGATGTTTTTC. It translates to CACDTLVGVSWDTRQMFF.

V usage is TRDV2 and J usage is TRDJ2; the D is unclear. This CDR3 has 15 residues. The ends were cut back, 3 bases at V and 0 bases at J, with 10 bases in the middle. The germline V gene has CDR1 GEAIGNYY and CDR2 EKD. This CDR3 reads CACDRGTPLTAQLFF. The CDR3 coding sequence is TGTGCCTGTGACCGCGGTACCCCTTTGACAGCACAACTCTTCTTT.

Points on this clone: The junction departs from germline at one end; a sequencing error may be responsible. Within the sample, other DNA sequences also encode this same CDR3. This rearrangement joins TRDV2 to TRDJ3, with 7 bases matching TRDD3. This CDR3 spans 18 amino acids. Germline CDR1 is GEAIGNYY and CDR2 is EKD. CDR3 region: CACDILGDMSWDTRQMFF. The DNA for the CDR3 is TGTGCATGTGACATACTAGGGGATATGTCCTGGGACACCCGACAGATGTTTTTC.

The chain has TRDV2 and TRDJ2; 12 nucleotides agree with TRDD3. Trimming cost V 3 bases and J 0 bases; bases outside gene matches: 10. Germline V gene sequence: CDR1 GEAIGNYY, CDR2 EKD. CDR3 length: 19 amino acids. In DNA, the CDR3 is TGTGCCTGTGACCGCGTACTGGGGGATACATCAGCTTTGACAGCACAACTCTTCTTT. Its protein product is CACDRVLGDTSALTAQLFF.

Details on this clone: This probably arose from a read error, given a far larger clone one base away. V gene TRDV2 combines with J gene TRDJ1, with 7 bases matching TRDD3. The CDR3 sequence is 13 residues long. From germline, CDR1 is GEAIGNYY and CDR2 EKD. CDR3 in amino acids: CARDTWGTDKLIF. CDR3 sequence (DNA): TGTGCCCGTGACACCTGGGGGACCGATAAACTCATCTTT.

This clone occurred a few times. This specimen includes other DNA sequences encoding the same CDR3. The V gene is TRDV2, the J gene TRDJ3; 13 nucleotides agree with TRDD3. This CDR3 spans 18 amino acids. The J segment lost 4 bases and the V segment lost 2 bases, leaving 4 bases of the junction unmatched. Germline CDR1 is GEAIGNYY and CDR2 is EKD. CDR3 nucleotide sequence: TGTGCCTGTGACAATACTGGGGGATACGCGTGGGACACCCGACAGATGTTTTTC. Protein sequence: CACDNTGGYAWDTRQMFF.

This clone was detected a few times. The chain recombines TRDV2 with TRDJ1; 11 bases agree with TRDD3. The germline V gene encodes CDR1 GEAIGNYY and CDR2 EKD. Trimming removed 0 bases from V and 1 base from J; junction bases left unmatched: 12. The CDR3 covers 19 residues. The CDR3 bases are TGTGCCTGTGACACCATTGCCAATGGGGGATACGCGATCACCGATAAACTCATCTTT. Residues: CACDTIANGGYAITDKLIF.

Relative to its sample, this clone is medium-sized. In nucleotides, the CDR3 is TGTGCCTGTGACACCGTACTGGGGGATACCGGGACTTTGACAGCACAACTCTTCTTT. It specifies CACDTVLGDTGTLTAQLFF. V gene TRDV2 combines with J gene TRDJ2; TRDD3 matches at 12 bases. Germline values: CDR1 GEAIGNYY, CDR2 EKD. CDR3 length equals 19 residues. The ends lost 0 bases at V and 0 bases at J; junction bases unmatched: 7.

Concerning this clone: Other DNA variants within this sample encode the same CDR3. The rearrangement joins TRDV2 to TRDJ2; 9 nucleotides align to TRDD3. Germline V gene data show CDR1 as GEAIGNYY and CDR2 as EKD. This CDR3 comprises 14 residues. V was pared by 0 bases and J by 5 bases, with 0 bases of the junction left unmatched. The CDR3 nucleotides are TGTGCCTGTGACACCCTGGGGGATACAGCACAACTCTTCTTT. This encodes CACDTLGDTAQLFF.

The table lists this clone with a few counts. The chain couples TRDV2 to TRDJ3; D gene ambiguous. Trimming removed 0 bases at V and 0 bases at J, with 11 bases between. The CDR3 contains 18 residues. The germline V gene encodes CDR1 GEAIGNYY and CDR2 EKD. The CDR3 nucleotides are TGTGCCTGTGACACCGCTGATGTGAGCTCCTGGGACACCCGACAGATGTTTTTC. Translation: CACDTADVSSWDTRQMFF.

The CDR3 DNA follows: TGTGCCTGTGACCCCCTACTGGGGGATACCGCGCCAAGGCCCTGGGACACCCGACAGATGTTTTTC. The encoded protein is CACDPLLGDTAPRPWDTRQMFF. The chain combines TRDV2 with TRDJ3; 12 nucleotides align to TRDD3. The junction had 16 bases not matched to a gene; V was cut back by 3 bases and J by 2 bases. Per the germline V gene, CDR1 is GEAIGNYY and CDR2 is EKD. This CDR3 region has 22 residues.

This clone showed up just a few times. The chain employs TRDV2 and TRDJ3; 11 bases are shared with TRDD3. Trimming took 3 bases from V and 0 from J; bases not matched to a gene: 6. Germline assignment: CDR1 GEAIGNYY and CDR2 EKD. This CDR3 is 19 amino acids long. The CDR3 coding sequence is TGTGCCTGTGACCCCTGGGGGATACAGAGCTCCTGGGACACCCGACAGATGTTTTTC. This translates into CACDPWGIQSSWDTRQMFF.

The chain combines TRAV29/DV5 with TRDJ1; TRDD3 might be the D (5 bases). The CDR3 contains 19 residues. Germline V CDR1 and CDR2: NSMFDY, ISSIKDK. Trimming removed 1 base at V and 0 bases at J, with 25 bases between. The CDR3 spells CAASRRSGGYRVYTDKLIF. The CDR3 region has the DNA TGTGCAGCAAGCCGTCGGTCCGGGGGTTATCGAGTGTACACCGATAAACTCATCTTT.

The rearrangement uses TRDV2 and TRDJ2, with D unresolved. V dropped 0 bases and J dropped 3 bases, with 10 bases sitting between them. Per germline, CDR1 GEAIGNYY and CDR2 EKD. The CDR3 is 15 amino acids. The CDR3 region is CACDTVSRVTAQLFF. The CDR3 DNA is TGTGCCTGTGACACCGTGAGCCGCGTGACAGCACAACTCTTCTTT.

Sample share makes this clone medium-sized. The same CDR3 can be traced to other DNA sequences in this sample. The rearrangement links TRDV2 to TRDJ3; D possibly corresponds to TRDD3 (6 bases). Germline V lookup: CDR1 GEAIGNYY, CDR2 EKD. The CDR3 is 17 amino acids. Between the trimmed V and J ends, which lost 0 bases and 0 bases, there was a span of 8 bases. The chain's CDR3 is CACDTWGPSWDTRQMFF. The CDR3 DNA reads as TGTGCCTGTGACACCTGGGGGCCCTCCTGGGACACCCGACAGATGTTTTTC.

This clone was counted a few times. The chain couples TRDV2 to TRDJ3, with TRDD3 as a possible D gene (6 bases). Germline CDR1 GEAIGNYY, CDR2 EKD. V was shortened by 5 bases and J by 2 bases, with 15 bases between the two germline ends. The CDR3 sequence is 17 residues long. The CDR3 protein is CACVREDTTWDTRQMFF. CDR3 nucleotides: TGTGCCTGTGTACGGGAGGATACCACCTGGGACACCCGACAGATGTTTTTC.

The chain links TRDV2 to TRDJ1; 10 nucleotides align to TRDD3. The length of the CDR3 is 18 residues. The ends lost 0 bases at V and 7 bases at J; junction bases unmatched: 16. Germline lookup yields CDR1 GEAIGNYY and CDR2 EKD. The CDR3 DNA reads TGTGCCTGTGACACCGTGAAGAACTGGGGGATGCGGGATGGTAAACTCATCTTT. It yields the protein CACDTVKNWGMRDGKLIF.

The chain recombines TRDV2 with TRDJ2; D may be TRDD3 (5 bases). This CDR3 is built from 14 residues. Trimming pared 4 bases from V and 7 bases from J, leaving 15 bases between. Germline V gives CDR1 GEAIGNYY, CDR2 EKD. The CDR3 DNA follows: TGTGCCTGTGAGAATCTCACTGGTAAAGCACAACTCTTCTTT. Translating it yields CACENLTGKAQLFF.

This clone has a handful of counts. The chain recombines TRDV2 with TRDJ3, with D maybe TRDD3 (5 bases). Germline CDR1 and CDR2: GEAIGNYY and EKD. The ends were cut back, 0 bases at V and 0 bases at J, with 23 bases in the middle. The CDR3 contains 22 residues. Written as DNA, the CDR3 is TGTGCCTGTGACACCGTCGACGGGGGTCGGCGCCGGAGCTCCTGGGACACCCGACAGATGTTTTTC. Protein product: CACDTVDGGRRRSSWDTRQMFF.

The chain carries TRDV2 and TRDJ1, with 10 positions matching TRDD3. The CDR3 loop spans 16 amino acids. Germline V gene lookup returns CDR1 GEAIGNYY and CDR2 EKD. The V gene end was trimmed by 1 base and the J gene end by 2 bases; junction bases not matched to a gene: 6. CDR3 coding DNA: TGTGCCTGTGACACATTACTGGGGGATCCGACCGATAAACTCATCTTT. It codes for CACDTLLGDPTDKLIF.

The chain links TRDV2 to TRDJ3, with 8 nucleotides matching TRDD3. The germline gives CDR1 GEAIGNYY, CDR2 EKD. J lost 0 bases, V lost 5 bases, and 11 bases had no gene match. The CDR3 runs to 19 residues. In DNA form, the CDR3 reads TGTGCCTGTGTCCCTACTGGGGGCCGTAGCTCCTGGGACACCCGACAGATGTTTTTC. As protein: CACVPTGGRSSWDTRQMFF.